A single sample is the source of the 7 T cell receptor beta chains below, sequenced in a study of blood T cell repertoires in COVID-19. The assay was immunoSEQ multiplex PCR, and TCRdb's table has in-frame clones only and misses some. The profile covers roughly 200,000 clones, with 82% appearing a single time and 5.2% taken by the ten largest. Sequencing was carried out using PBMCs or T cells enriched from blood (not recorded which). These receptors all come from a woman aged 55 to 70 with acute COVID-19.

Notes on this clone: One end of the junction is discordant with germline, which a read error may explain. The gene calls are TRBV30 and TRBJ2-5; 13 bases line up with TRBD2. Germline V gene data show CDR1 as GTSNPN and CDR2 as SVGIG (reference sequence). The CDR3 covers 14 residues. The CDR3 nucleotides are TGCGGTTCCCAGGGACTAGCGGGGCAAGAGACCCAGTACTTC. Translating gives CGSQGLAGQETQYF.

Only one count was recorded for this clone. CDR3 protein: CASSPQTGPGDTQYF. CDR3 nucleotides: TGTGCCAGCAGCCCCCAGACAGGGCCTGGAGATACGCAGTATTTT. The V and J genes are TRBV9 and TRBJ2-3, with TRBD1 identical over 7 bases. The germline CDR1 and CDR2 sequences are SGDLS and YYNGEE. The V and J ends lost 4 bases and 5 bases, in that order; junction bases with no gene match: 10. The CDR3 loop spans 15 amino acids. Full variable domain (remainder filled in from reference TRBV9 and TRBJ2-3): DSGVTQTPKHLITATGQRVTLRCSPRSGDLSVYWYQQSLDQGLQFLIQYYNGEERAKGNILERFSAQQFPDLHSELNLSSLELGDSALYFCASSPQTGPGDTQYFGPGTRLTVL.

The genes are TRBV18 and TRBJ1-5; TRBD1 might be the D (5 bases). Germline CDR1 KGHSH, CDR2 LQKENI. The CDR3 loop spans 13 amino acids. V lost 6 bases and J 5 bases, leaving 11 bases between the germline ends. The CDR3 region has the DNA TGTGCCAGCTCTTTGGGACTGGATCAGCCCCAGCATTTT. This encodes CASSLGLDQPQHF.

Of note for this clone: Its ends do not fully match the called genes, so a read error is possible. This sample includes further DNA sequences coding for the same CDR3. This chain joins TRBV10-3 and TRBJ2-5; TRBD1 aligns across 8 bases. The germline gives CDR1 ENHRY, CDR2 SYGVKD. This CDR3 comprises 17 residues. DNA of the CDR3: TGTGCCATCAGTGAGCCGACAGGGGTCAGTGGCGAAGAGACTCAGTACTTC. Translated: CAISEPTGVSGEETQYF.

The chain links TRBV18 to TRBJ1-2; D possibly corresponds to TRBD1 (5 bases). This CDR3 has 16 amino acids. Per the germline V gene, CDR1 is KGHSH and CDR2 is LQKENI. V lost 1 base and J lost 5, with 17 bases in between. CDR3 in amino acids: CASSPRPNTGIYGYTF. Written as DNA, the CDR3 is TGTGCCAGCTCACCACGGCCCAATACAGGCATTTATGGCTACACCTTC.

The chain joins TRBV5-1 to TRBJ2-5; D might be TRBD2 (6 bases). Trimming left V 2 bases short and J 2 bases short, with 13 bases between. The germline V gene encodes CDR1 SGHRS and CDR2 YFSETQ. CDR3 length equals 15 residues. The CDR3 DNA reads as TGCGCCAGCAGCTTAGGGTCTAGCGTGCAAGAGACCCAGTACTTC. Translating it yields CASSLGSSVQETQYF.

J is TRBJ1-2 and V is TRBV11-2; D is possibly TRBD1 (5 bases). The CDR3 has 16 residues. Germline loops: CDR1 SGHAT, CDR2 FQNNGV. V lost 5 bases and J 0 bases, leaving 16 bases between the germline ends. This chain's CDR3 is CASSPLRGGTNYGYTF. CDR3 nucleotide sequence: TGTGCCAGCAGCCCACTGCGGGGGGGGACTAACTATGGCTACACCTTC. Full variable domain (outside the CDR3, taken from reference TRBV11-2 and TRBJ1-2): EAGVAQSPRYKIIEKRQSVAFWCNPISGHATLYWYQQILGQGPKLLIQFQNNGVVDDSQLPKDRFSAERLKGVDSTLKIQPAKLEDSAVYLCASSPLRGGTNYGYTFGSGTRLTVV.